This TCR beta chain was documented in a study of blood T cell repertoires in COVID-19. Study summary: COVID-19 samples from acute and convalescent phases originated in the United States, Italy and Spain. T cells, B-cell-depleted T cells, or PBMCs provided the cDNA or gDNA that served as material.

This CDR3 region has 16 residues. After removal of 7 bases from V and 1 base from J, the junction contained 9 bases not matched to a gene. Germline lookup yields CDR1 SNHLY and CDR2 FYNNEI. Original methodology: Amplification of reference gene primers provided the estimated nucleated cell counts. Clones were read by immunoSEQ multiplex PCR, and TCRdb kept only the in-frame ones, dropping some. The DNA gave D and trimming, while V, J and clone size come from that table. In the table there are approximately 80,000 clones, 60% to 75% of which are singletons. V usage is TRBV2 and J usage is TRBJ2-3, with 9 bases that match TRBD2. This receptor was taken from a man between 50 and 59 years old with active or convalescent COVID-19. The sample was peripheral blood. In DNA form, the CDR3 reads TGTGCCAGCACTTACGGGATAGCGGGGGGCACAGATACGCAGTATTTT. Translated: CASTYGIAGGTDTQYF.